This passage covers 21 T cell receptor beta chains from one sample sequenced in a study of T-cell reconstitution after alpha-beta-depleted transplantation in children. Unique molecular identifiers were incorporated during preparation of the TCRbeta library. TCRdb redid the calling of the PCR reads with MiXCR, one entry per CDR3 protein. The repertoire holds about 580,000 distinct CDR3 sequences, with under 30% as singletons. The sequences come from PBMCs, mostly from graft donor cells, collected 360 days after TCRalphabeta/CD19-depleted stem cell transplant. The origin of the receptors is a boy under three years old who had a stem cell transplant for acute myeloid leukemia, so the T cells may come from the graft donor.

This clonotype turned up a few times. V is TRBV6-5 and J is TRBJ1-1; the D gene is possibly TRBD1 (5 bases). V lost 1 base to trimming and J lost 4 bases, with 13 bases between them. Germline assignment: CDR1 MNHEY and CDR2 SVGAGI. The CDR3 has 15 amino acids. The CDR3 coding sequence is TGTGCCAGCAGTTACTATGTAGCAAGGGGCACTGAAGCTTTCTTT. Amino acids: CASSYYVARGTEAFF.

The CDR3 region has the DNA TGTGCCAGCAGCTGGGGAGAGAACACCGGGGAGCTGTTTTTT. Its translation: CASSWGENTGELFF. This chain uses TRBV7-9 with TRBJ2-2; TRBD2 might be the D (5 bases). With 4 bases removed from V and 1 base from J, the gap between germline ends came to 7 bases. CDR3 size: 14 residues. Germline CDR1 reads SEHNR; CDR2 reads FQNEAQ (reference sequence).

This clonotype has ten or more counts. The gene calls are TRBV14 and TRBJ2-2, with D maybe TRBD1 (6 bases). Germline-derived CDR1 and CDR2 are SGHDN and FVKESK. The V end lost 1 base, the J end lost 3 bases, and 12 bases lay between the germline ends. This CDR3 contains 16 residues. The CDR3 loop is CASSQAGQIYTGELFF. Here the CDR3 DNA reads TGTGCCAGCAGCCAAGCAGGACAGATATACACCGGGGAGCTGTTTTTT. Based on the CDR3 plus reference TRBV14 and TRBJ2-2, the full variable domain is EAGVTQFPSHSVIEKGQTVTLRCDPISGHDNLYWYRRVMGKEIKFLLHFVKESKQDESGMPNNRFLAERTGGTYSTLKVQPAELEDSGVYFCASSQAGQIYTGELFFGEGSRLTVL.

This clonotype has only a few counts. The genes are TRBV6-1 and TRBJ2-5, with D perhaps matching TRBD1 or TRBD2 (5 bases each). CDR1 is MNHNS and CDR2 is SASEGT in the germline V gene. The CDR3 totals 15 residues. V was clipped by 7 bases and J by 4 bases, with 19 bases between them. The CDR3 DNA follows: TGTGCCAGCAAAAGAGTCCGGGACCTGCCAGAGACCCAGTACTTC. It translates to CASKRVRDLPETQYF.

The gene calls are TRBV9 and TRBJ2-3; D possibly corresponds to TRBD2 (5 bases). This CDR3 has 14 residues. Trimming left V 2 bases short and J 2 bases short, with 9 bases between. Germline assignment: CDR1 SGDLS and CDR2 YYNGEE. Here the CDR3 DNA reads TGTGCCAGCAGCGTGGACTTCCTCACAGATACGCAGTATTTT. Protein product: CASSVDFLTDTQYF.

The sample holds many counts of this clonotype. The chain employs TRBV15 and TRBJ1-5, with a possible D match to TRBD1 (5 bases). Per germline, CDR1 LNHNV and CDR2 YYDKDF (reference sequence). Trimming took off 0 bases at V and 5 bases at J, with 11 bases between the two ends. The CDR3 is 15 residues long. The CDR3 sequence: CATSRDVQAHQPQHF. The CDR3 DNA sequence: TGTGCCACCAGCAGAGATGTACAGGCCCATCAGCCCCAGCATTTT.

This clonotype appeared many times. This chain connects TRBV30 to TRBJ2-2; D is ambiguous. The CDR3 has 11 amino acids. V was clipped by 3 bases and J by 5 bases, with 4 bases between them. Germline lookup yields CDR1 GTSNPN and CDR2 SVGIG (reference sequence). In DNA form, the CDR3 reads TGTGCCTGGAGCCGGACCGGGGAGCTGTTTTTT. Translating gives CAWSRTGELFF.

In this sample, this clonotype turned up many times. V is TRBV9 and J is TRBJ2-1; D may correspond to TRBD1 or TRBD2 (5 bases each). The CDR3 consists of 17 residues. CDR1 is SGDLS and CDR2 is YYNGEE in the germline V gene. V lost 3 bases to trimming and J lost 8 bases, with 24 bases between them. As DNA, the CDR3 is TGTGCCAGCAGCGCTTCGAGGGGTAGGACATTTGGCGATGAGCAGTTCTTC. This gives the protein CASSASRGRTFGDEQFF.

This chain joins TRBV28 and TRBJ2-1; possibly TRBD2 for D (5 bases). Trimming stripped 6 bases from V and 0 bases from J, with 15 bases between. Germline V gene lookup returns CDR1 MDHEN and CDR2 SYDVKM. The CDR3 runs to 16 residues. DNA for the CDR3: TGTGCCAGCAGCCCGGAGCGGTACCTCTCCTACAATGAGCAGTTCTTC. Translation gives CASSPERYLSYNEQFF. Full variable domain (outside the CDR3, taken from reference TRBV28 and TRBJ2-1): DVKVTQSSRYLVKRTGEKVFLECVQDMDHENMFWYRQDPGLGLRLIYFSYDVKMKEKGDIPEGYSVSREKKERFSLILESASTNQTSMYLCASSPERYLSYNEQFFGPGTRLTVL.

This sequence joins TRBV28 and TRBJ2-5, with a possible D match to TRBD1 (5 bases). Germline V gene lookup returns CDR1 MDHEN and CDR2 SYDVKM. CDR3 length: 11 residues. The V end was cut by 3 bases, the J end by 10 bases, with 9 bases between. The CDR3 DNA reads TGTGCCAGCAGTTTCCAAAGGGGCCAGTACTTC. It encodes CASSFQRGQYF.

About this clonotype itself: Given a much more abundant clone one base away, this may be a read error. CDR3 in amino acids: CSSSVGALKGPPFYQETQYF. The CDR3 coding sequence is TGCTCCAGCAGCGTGGGGGCCCTAAAAGGGCCCCCGTTTTACCAAGAGACCCAGTACTTC. V and J are TRBV4-1 and TRBJ2-5; weak D call: TRBD1 (6 bases). Germline V gene data show CDR1 as MGHRA and CDR2 as YSYEKL. The CDR3 extends over 20 amino acids.

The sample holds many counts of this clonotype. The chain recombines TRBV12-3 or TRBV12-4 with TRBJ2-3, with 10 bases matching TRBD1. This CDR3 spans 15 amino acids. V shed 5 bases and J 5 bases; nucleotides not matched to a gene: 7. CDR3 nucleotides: TGTGCCAGCAGTCGCTCCGACAGGGGGCAAGATACGCAGTATTTT. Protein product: CASSRSDRGQDTQYF.

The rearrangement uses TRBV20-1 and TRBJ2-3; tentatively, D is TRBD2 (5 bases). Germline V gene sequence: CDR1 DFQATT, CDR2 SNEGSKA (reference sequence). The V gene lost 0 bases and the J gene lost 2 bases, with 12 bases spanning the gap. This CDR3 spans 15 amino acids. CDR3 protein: CSAREGRRYTDTQYF. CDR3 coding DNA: TGCAGTGCTAGAGAGGGGAGACGGTACACAGATACGCAGTATTTT.

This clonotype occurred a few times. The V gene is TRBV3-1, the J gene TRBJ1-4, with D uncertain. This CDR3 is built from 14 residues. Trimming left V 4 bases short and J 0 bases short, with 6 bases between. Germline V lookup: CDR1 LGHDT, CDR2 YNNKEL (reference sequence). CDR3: CASSLQATNEKLFF. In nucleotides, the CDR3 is TGTGCCAGCAGCCTACAAGCAACTAATGAAAAACTGTTTTTT.

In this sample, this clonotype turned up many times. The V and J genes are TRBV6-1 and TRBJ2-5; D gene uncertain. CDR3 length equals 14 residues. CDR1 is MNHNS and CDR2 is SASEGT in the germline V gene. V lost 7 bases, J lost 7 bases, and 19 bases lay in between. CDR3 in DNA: TGTGCCAGCAAGCTCCTCAGTGGGCAGGCGACCCAGTACTTC. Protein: CASKLLSGQATQYF.

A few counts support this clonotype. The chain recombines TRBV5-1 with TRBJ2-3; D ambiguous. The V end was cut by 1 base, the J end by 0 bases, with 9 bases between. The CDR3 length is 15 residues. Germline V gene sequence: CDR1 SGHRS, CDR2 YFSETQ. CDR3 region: CASSLRTPSTDTQYF. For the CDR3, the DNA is TGCGCCAGCAGCTTGAGAACGCCTAGCACAGATACGCAGTATTTT.

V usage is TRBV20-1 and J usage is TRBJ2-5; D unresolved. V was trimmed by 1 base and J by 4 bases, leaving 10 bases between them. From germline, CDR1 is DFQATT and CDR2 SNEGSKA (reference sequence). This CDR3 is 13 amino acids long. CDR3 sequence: CSARVVGRETQYF. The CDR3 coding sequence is TGCAGTGCTAGAGTGGTGGGTCGAGAGACCCAGTACTTC.

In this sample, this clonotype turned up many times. The CDR3 reads CASSRSLSGGPGEQFF. CDR3 DNA: TGCGCCAGCAGCCGCTCTCTTTCGGGGGGGCCCGGGGAGCAGTTCTTC. This chain connects TRBV4-3 to TRBJ2-1, with 8 bases that match TRBD2. Germline assignment: CDR1 LGHNA and CDR2 YSLEER. The V segment lost 4 bases and the J segment 10 bases; nucleotides outside the gene matches: 15. This CDR3 is built from 16 residues.

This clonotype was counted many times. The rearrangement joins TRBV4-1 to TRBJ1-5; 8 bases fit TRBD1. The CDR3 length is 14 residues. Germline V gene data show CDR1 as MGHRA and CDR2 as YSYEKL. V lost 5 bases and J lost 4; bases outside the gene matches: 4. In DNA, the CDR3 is TGCGCCAGCAGCAAGGGACAGGAGAATCAGCCCCAGCATTTT. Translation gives CASSKGQENQPQHF.

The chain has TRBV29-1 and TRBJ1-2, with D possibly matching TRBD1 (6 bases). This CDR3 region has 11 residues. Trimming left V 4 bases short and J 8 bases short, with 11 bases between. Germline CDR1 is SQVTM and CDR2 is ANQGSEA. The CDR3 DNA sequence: TGCAGCGTTGTGGGGGCTTGGGGCTACACCTTC. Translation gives CSVVGAWGYTF.

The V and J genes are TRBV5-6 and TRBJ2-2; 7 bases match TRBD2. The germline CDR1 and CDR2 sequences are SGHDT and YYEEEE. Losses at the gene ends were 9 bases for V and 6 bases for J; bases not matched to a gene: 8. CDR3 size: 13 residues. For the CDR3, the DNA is TGTGCCATGGGCCCCGCGGGGGCCGGGGAGCTGTTTTTT. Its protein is CAMGPAGAGELFF.